This is a list of T cell receptor beta chains from one sample in a study of blood T cell repertoires in COVID-19. The protocol was immunoSEQ multiplex PCR, while the TCRdb copy is restricted to in-frame clones and leaves out a portion. Of about 290,000 clones listed, around nine tenths are singletons. What was sequenced was PBMCs or T cells enriched from blood (not recorded which). The receptors were gathered from a woman aged 40 to 50 who had recovered from COVID-19. Each CDR3 is given with its conserved first and last residue. D genes are given only for firm matches. Clone sizes are given selectively: once, few, many, or a class where the clone is expanded.

CDR3nt: TGCGCCAGCAGCCTTAGCGTACCGGGTCGCCGCACAGATACGCAGTATTTT
CDR3aa: CASSLSVPGRRTDTQYF
d_gene: NA
v_gene: TRBV5-1
abundance: NA
len: 17
j_gene: TRBJ2-3

CDR3nt: TGTGCCAGCAGTCAGGGAAACACCATATATTTT
CDR3aa: CASSQGNTIYF
d_gene: NA
v_gene: TRBV2
abundance: NA
len: 11
j_gene: TRBJ1-3

CDR3nt: TGTGCCAGCAGCAAAGTTTCCCCTCACAATGAGCAGTTCTTC
CDR3aa: CASSKVSPHNEQFF
d_gene: NA
v_gene: TRBV3-1/TRBV3-2
abundance: NA
len: 14
j_gene: TRBJ2-1

CDR3nt: TGTGCCAGTAGTCGGGACTCTCTCTATGGCTACACCTTC
CDR3aa: CASSRDSLYGYTF
d_gene: NA
v_gene: TRBV19
abundance: NA
len: 13
j_gene: TRBJ1-2

CDR3nt: TGTGCCAGTGCTCGGGACAGCTATAATTCACCCCTCCACTTT
CDR3aa: CASARDSYNSPLHF
d_gene: TRBD1
v_gene: TRBV27
abundance: once
len: 14
j_gene: TRBJ1-6

CDR3nt: TGTGCCAGCAGCACAACACAGGGGGTTCACTACGAGCAGTACTTC
CDR3aa: CASSTTQGVHYEQYF
d_gene: TRBD1
v_gene: TRBV7-9
abundance: NA
len: 15
j_gene: TRBJ2-7

CDR3nt: TGTGCCAGCAGCCCGGGACAGTCCCGCTATGTAAGTGGCTACACCTTC
CDR3aa: CASSPGQSRYVSGYTF
d_gene: TRBD1
v_gene: TRBV9
abundance: NA
len: 16
j_gene: TRBJ1-2

CDR3nt: TGCGCCAGCAGCCTATACAGGGATACTAACTATGGCTACACCTTC
CDR3aa: CASSLYRDTNYGYTF
d_gene: NA
v_gene: TRBV4-1
abundance: few
len: 15
j_gene: TRBJ1-2

CDR3nt: TGTGCCTGGAGCGCCTCTCGGACAGGGAACTATGGCTACACCTTC
CDR3aa: CAWSASRTGNYGYTF
d_gene: TRBD1
v_gene: TRBV30
abundance: NA
len: 15
j_gene: TRBJ1-2

CDR3nt: TGCAGCGTGGCCCCAGCCACAGGCTACGAGCAGTACTTC
CDR3aa: CSVAPATGYEQYF
d_gene: NA
v_gene: TRBV29-1
abundance: NA
len: 13
j_gene: TRBJ2-7

CDR3nt: TGCGCCAGCAGCCCATTCCCAGGGGACACCTACGAGCAGTACTTC
CDR3aa: CASSPFPGDTYEQYF
d_gene: NA
v_gene: TRBV5-1
abundance: NA
len: 15
j_gene: TRBJ2-7

CDR3nt: TGCGCCAGCAGCTTGGTAGGGTGGGGGGACACTGAAGCTTTCTTT
CDR3aa: CASSLVGWGDTEAFF
d_gene: NA
v_gene: TRBV5-1
abundance: NA
len: 15
j_gene: TRBJ1-1

CDR3nt: TGTGCCAGTAGTATAGAACTAGCGATGTCCTACAATGAGCAGTTCTTC
CDR3aa: CASSIELAMSYNEQFF
d_gene: TRBD2
v_gene: TRBV19
abundance: NA
len: 16
j_gene: TRBJ2-1